What follows describes a single T cell receptor beta chain. Antigen: not known. The CDR3 is made up of 12 amino acids. In germline, CDR1 is MGHRA, CDR2 YSYEKL. With 1 base clipped from V and 11 bases from J, the junction kept 5 bases outside the gene matches. The data were obtained in a study of cytomegalovirus exposure and HLA in healthy donors. Study outcomes and limitations: Cytomegalovirus-associated TCR beta chains were listed, numbering 150 to 200. Testing in vitro showed three CMV-associated chains specific for CMV antigens. Most subjects had HLA-A and HLA-B alleles reportedly predicted accurately by TCR beta sequences. The authors later found most CMV-associated TCR beta chains appeared HLA-restricted.

PCR involved 60 Vbeta and 13 Jbeta primers. Using immunoSEQ multiplex PCR, the repertoire was profiled, and TCRdb retains in-frame clones only, with some absent. The sample consists of around 150,000 clones, around 83% of them appearing once. The material sequenced was PBMCs. This sequence was found in a man aged 18 to 29 in good health and CMV-seropositive. The J gene is TRBJ2-7, the V gene TRBV4-1; 7 bases are shared with TRBD1. CDR3 region: CASSQAGTVKYF. The CDR3 nucleotides are TGCGCCAGCAGCCAAGCCGGGACAGTTAAGTACTTC.